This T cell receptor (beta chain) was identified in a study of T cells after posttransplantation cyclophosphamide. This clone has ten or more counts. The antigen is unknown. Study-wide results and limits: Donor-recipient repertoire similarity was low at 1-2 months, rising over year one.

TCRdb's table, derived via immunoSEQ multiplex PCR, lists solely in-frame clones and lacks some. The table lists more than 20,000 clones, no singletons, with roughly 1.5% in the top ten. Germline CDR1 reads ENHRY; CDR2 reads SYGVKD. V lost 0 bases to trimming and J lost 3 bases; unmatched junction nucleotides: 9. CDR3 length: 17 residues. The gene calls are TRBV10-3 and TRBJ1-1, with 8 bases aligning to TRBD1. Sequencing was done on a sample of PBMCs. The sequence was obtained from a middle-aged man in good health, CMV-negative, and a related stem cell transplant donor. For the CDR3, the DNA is TGTGCCATCAGTGAGTCGGGCAGGGGGCGATTACACACTGAAGCTTTCTTT. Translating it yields CAISESGRGRLHTEAFF.